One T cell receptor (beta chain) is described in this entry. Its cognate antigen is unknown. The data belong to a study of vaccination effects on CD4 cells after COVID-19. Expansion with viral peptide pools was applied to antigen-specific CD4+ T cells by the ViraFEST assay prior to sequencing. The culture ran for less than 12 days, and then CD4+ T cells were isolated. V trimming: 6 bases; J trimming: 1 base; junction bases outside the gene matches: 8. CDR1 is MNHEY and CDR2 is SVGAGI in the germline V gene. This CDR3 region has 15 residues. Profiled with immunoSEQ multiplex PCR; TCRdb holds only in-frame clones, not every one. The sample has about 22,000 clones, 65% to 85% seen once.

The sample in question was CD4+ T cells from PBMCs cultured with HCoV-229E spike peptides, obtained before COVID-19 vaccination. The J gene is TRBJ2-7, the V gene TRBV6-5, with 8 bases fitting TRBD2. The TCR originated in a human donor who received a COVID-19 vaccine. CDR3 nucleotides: TGTGCCAGCAGCGACGGGGGGGGGCTATCCTACGAGCAGTACTTC. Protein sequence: CASSDGGGLSYEQYF.